This TCR beta chain was obtained from a study of cytomegalovirus exposure and HLA in healthy donors (dated by TCRdb to the late 2010s). For the study in its entirety: An earlier analysis of several hundred of the donors reported about 300 Gb of sequence data and 95 million to 140 million unique TCR beta sequences obtained from around 180 million T cells. An early release that covered roughly 600 HLA-typed donors contained around 300 gigabases of sequencing data and 65 million to 100 million unique TCR sequences. Of the roughly 400 genotyped donors, less than 85% were placed in the genetic ancestry cluster associated with self-reported Caucasian donors. The study was designed to test whether signatures of past pathogen exposure could be identified by cataloging public T cell receptors. The study used immunosequencing to profile the T cell repertoires of hundreds of subjects and linked those repertoires to cytomegalovirus serostatus. Along with the roughly 610-subject first cohort, a separate validation cohort of more than 90 different subjects was used. High-throughput TCR immunosequencing, statistical association of individual TCRs with disease status, and machine learning were combined to predict cytomegalovirus infection status. To study patterns of TCR occurrence, a later analysis re-analyzed previously published TCR beta repertoires from hundreds of donors and added high-resolution HLA genotyping. The later analysis used no new phenotypic data to find candidate immune exposures, relying instead on TCR beta sequences and their occurrence across donors. An earlier analysis of 587 of the donors applied high-throughput TCR beta sequencing to assess whether each TCR beta V gene segment acted as functional or pseudogenic. Alongside the repertoire data, information on donor age, sex, ethnicity and CMV serostatus was compiled. In a later genetic analysis, genome-wide SNP genotypes for about 55% of the roughly 670 donors were used, and that subset was treated as a discovery cohort. Every repertoire in the discovery cohort had been generated on one and the same sequencing platform. HLA typing covered class I and class II loci at four-digit resolution. The number of donors typed differed by locus, with 629-630 for A, B, C, DRB1 and DQB1, about 500 for DQA1, 606 for DPA1, and approximately 470 for DPB1. Roughly 5 DR-DQ haplotypes were handled as single units for association and clustering, since linkage in the cohort was strong. On average, around 240,000 unique TCR beta nucleotide sequences were sequenced per donor among about 400 genotyped donors of the cohort, with roughly 18% of those sequences being non-productive. General conclusions and limits of the study: Strong co-occurrence of HLA alleles, especially DR and DQ, made assigning TCR associations to individual alleles difficult. A few of the identified cytomegalovirus-associated TCR beta chains were confirmed in vitro to be specific for cytomegalovirus antigens. The sequencing pipeline was judged likely to have produced a cluster of highly shared sequence variants as a technical artifact. A further reported finding was that TCR beta sequences accurately predicted the HLA-A and HLA-B alleles for most subjects in the first cohort. Linkage disequilibrium might explain the correlated functional status among segregating V segments, but an unknown experimental factor could not be excluded. Because counts were too low, fewer than 20 rarely observed V segments, including chromosome 9 orphons, were excluded from the earlier analysis of 587 of the donors. For the cohort, immune exposure information was limited to CMV serostatus. According to a later analysis, most CMV-associated TCR beta chains appeared to be HLA-restricted, and the HLA associations seemed to be driven largely by CMV exposure. In both the original and validation cohorts, the classifier was reported to diagnose cytomegalovirus status with high specificity and sensitivity. A later analysis found that HLA-associated TCR beta chains were more clonally expanded and had lower generation probabilities than equally common non-associated chains. The presence/absence analyses assumed that sequencing depth was roughly uniform across donors, and that assumption may not be true. A later analysis reported that several top co-occurrence clusters appeared linked to parvovirus B19, influenza, CMV and Epstein-Barr virus. Because the 87-base-pair reads could not distinguish some IMGT-functional V segments, including TRBV6-2 and TRBV6-3, those segments were excluded. The authors suggested that the approach could potentially be extended to other disease states and immunological phenotypes. In this cohort, only TCR beta chains were sequenced, and detectable features were limited by the absence of alpha or paired-chain data. Specific HLA alleles were associated with 15,000 to 20,000 TCR beta sequences at a false discovery rate of 0.05 in a later analysis. In an earlier analysis of 587 of the donors, most TCR beta V segments appeared in productive rearrangements about 87% or about 30% of the time, broadly matching IMGT annotations. In a later genetic analysis, fewer N-insertions in productive TCRs were reported among donors in an Asian-associated ancestry cluster than the roughly 700-donor mean. In a later analysis, the rate of TCR association differed among HLA loci, with DRB1 alleles having the most associated TCRs and HLA-C alleles having the fewest. V-gene and J-gene trimming of TCR beta chains was associated with a missense DCLRE1C variant in a later genetic analysis, and the association was replicated in an independent cohort. While some public TCRs were present in many individuals, most TCR sequences turned up only very rarely across donors. A total of about 150 TCR beta chains were listed by the study as associated with cytomegalovirus. HLA typing was unavailable for some donors at each locus, so association tests used only the typed subset.

Preparation of the library involved the immunoSEQ multiplex PCR assay. A mixture of 60 forward primers for TCR Vbeta segments and 13 reverse primers for TCR Jbeta segments was used in the multiplex PCR. The CDR3 region of rearranged TCR beta genes was amplified from genomic DNA with a multiplex PCR assay. Amplified TCR beta libraries were sequenced as 87-base-pair reads on the Illumina HiSeq System. Per the source publication's procedure: In a later analysis, some 80 million unique TCR beta chains were counted across the approximately 620 repertoires, and roughly 11 million of these chains were shared by at least two donors. Raw reads were error-corrected and collapsed into unique sequences by a nearest-neighbor algorithm in which closely related sequences were merged to remove PCR and sequencing errors. V, D and J gene segments were assigned by aligning CDR3 sequences to IMGT reference sequences. For a sequence to be retained, a match of at least six nucleotides was required to both a V gene segment and a J gene segment. Rearrangements were classified as productive when the CDR3 lacked stop codons and remained in frame with V and J, and all other rearrangements were classified as non-productive. CDR3 was defined by IMGT convention, running from the second conserved V-encoded cysteine to the conserved J-encoded phenylalanine. The earlier analysis of a few hundred of the donors excluded any sequence lacking an unambiguous match to a single V gene segment. An earlier analysis of 500 to 700 of the donors classified V segments as functional when productive rearrangements were above 56.7% and as segregating when the standard deviation between donors was above 5%. A statistical classification framework was built for diagnosing cytomegalovirus status from the catalog of TCR beta chain sequences. In a later analysis, V and J genes were assigned by comparing TCR nucleotide sequences against IMGT/GENE-DB human TR gene sequences. Using the TCRdist pipeline, a later analysis assigned CDR3 sequences along with most-parsimonious VDJ recombination scenarios. In a later analysis, each TCR beta chain was defined by its CDR3 amino acid sequence together with its V-gene family, and reads lacking a unique V-gene family were excluded. A later analysis removed 550 to 700 highly shared, low-generation-probability nucleotide sequences to deal with suspected cross-contamination and a sequencing artifact. In a later analysis, a clonal expansion index for each public chain was calculated from normalized within-repertoire ranks of inferred template counts. Generation probabilities in a later analysis came from a VDJ recombination model fitted to out-of-frame rearrangements, and those results were checked against IGoR. In a later analysis, hypergeometric tests were used to score TCR-TCR, TCR-HLA and TCR-CMV co-occurrence, with a repertoire-size bias correction applied to TCR pairs. False discovery rates were estimated in a later analysis by permuting HLA or CMV assignments 20 times. In a later analysis, co-occurring TCRs were grouped using DBSCAN, and TCRdist sequence similarity was added for clustering within HLA-allele-positive subsets. For co-occurrence clustering, repertoires with fewer than 30,000 or more than 120,000 public chains were excluded, along with four to six repertoires with anomalous nucleotide sharing. TCRdb mirrors the immuneACCESS table, restricted to in-frame sequences. Some clones are absent from its copies; in checked studies, under half trace to an unresolved V gene, and the reason for the others is unknown. D and trimming come from the DNA, and the V and J calls and clone size come from that table. Counted in this sample were some 200,000 clones; approximately 78% of them appeared once. The ten largest make up 5.5% to 7% of the sample.

The cohort comprised 550 to 700 healthy bone marrow donors. At the time of sampling, every cohort member was nominally healthy, though immune exposures that went unrecorded were likely present. The donor was CMV seropositive and was included in the group of 250 to 300 seropositive cohort members. A peripheral blood sample was collected from each donor, and TCR beta sequencing was performed on peripheral blood mononuclear cells. Genomic DNA was extracted from the blood cell samples with the Qiagen DNeasy Blood Extraction Kit. From the cysteine through the phenylalanine, the CDR3 covers 15 amino acids. The kept DNA is CDR3 alone, 45 bases in frame from the first base. The germline V gene gives CDR1 as SGHVT and CDR2 as SQSDAQ. V trim: 5 bases; J trim: 7 bases; unmatched bases: 12. As regards this clone: This clone's antigen is unknown. No base quality values were provided; no much bigger clone lies one nucleotide off.

This clonotype originated in a woman in her forties or fifties in good health and CMV-seropositive. This receptor chain uses TRBV7-4 and TRBJ2-7; the central 9 bases match TRBD1. Material: PBMCs. This receptor carries the CDR3 CASSPYRDRVREQYF. At the DNA level, the sequence is TGTGCCAGCAGCCCTTACCGGGACAGGGTAAGAGAGCAGTACTTC.